One sample yielded the 12 T cell receptor beta chains listed below, sequenced in a study of T cell changes during pregnancy in multiple sclerosis. The data were produced by immunoSEQ multiplex PCR, yet TCRdb's version contains in-frame clones alone and is incomplete. The sample comprises approximately 44,000 clones, 80% to 90% of which are singletons, and more than 0.55% rests with the top ten. The material sequenced was CD4+ T cells from peripheral blood mononuclear cells, taken in the first trimester of pregnancy. The receptors originated from a female donor with multiple sclerosis, enrolled in a pregnancy study.

This clone was picked up a small number of times. This rearrangement joins TRBV27 to TRBJ2-7, with TRBD2 identical over 11 bases. Unmatched junction bases numbered 12, after V lost 6 bases and J lost 5 bases. CDR3 size: 16 residues. Germline V gene sequence: CDR1 MNHEY, CDR2 SMNVEV (reference sequence). CDR3 DNA sequence: TGTGCCAGCAGCCCTTACACTAGCGGGAGCTCTAACGAGCAGTACTTC. This gives the protein CASSPYTSGSSNEQYF.

This rearrangement joins TRBV28 to TRBJ1-5; D uncertain. The CDR3 spans 18 residues. The germline V gene encodes CDR1 MDHEN and CDR2 SYDVKM. The V gene lost 5 bases and the J gene lost 4 bases, with 24 bases spanning the gap. The CDR3 reads CASSLRKFRQGRNQPQHF. Here the CDR3 DNA reads TGTGCCAGCAGTCTCAGAAAGTTCAGGCAAGGTCGAAATCAGCCCCAGCATTTT.

This chain joins TRBV7-2 and TRBJ2-2, with 7 bases lining up with TRBD2. The CDR3 covers 16 residues. With V trimmed by 4 bases and J by 5 bases, 10 bases remained unmatched. CDR1 is SGHTA and CDR2 is FQGNSA in the germline V gene. The CDR3 coding sequence is TGTGCCAGCAGCTATAAGAGCGGGAAAGGAACCGGGGAGCTGTTTTTT. Translated: CASSYKSGKGTGELFF.

The rearrangement links TRBV6-6 to TRBJ2-7, with 8 bases aligning to TRBD1. The CDR3 has 14 residues. Germline V gene data show CDR1 as MNHNY and CDR2 as SVGAGI (reference sequence). The V segment lost 6 bases and the J segment 5 bases; nucleotides outside the gene matches: 9. The CDR3 DNA follows: TGTGCCAGCAGGCTAGTACAGGGGGACAACGAGCAGTACTTC. Translation: CASRLVQGDNEQYF.

The CDR3 coding sequence is TGTGCCAGCGGGGGGATAGCGGGAGTGGGGGAGACCCAGTACTTC. Protein product: CASGGIAGVGETQYF. This sequence joins TRBV4-2 and TRBJ2-5, with 9 bases identical to TRBD2. Germline values: CDR1 LGHNA, CDR2 YNFKEQ. This CDR3 is built from 15 residues. The junction had 12 bases not matched to a gene; V was cut back by 8 bases and J by 5 bases.

This clone was observed a few times. The V gene is TRBV12-5, the J gene TRBJ1-4; perhaps TRBD1 as D (6 bases). Between the trimmed V and J ends, which lost 0 bases and 4 bases, there was a span of 12 bases. Germline CDR1 LGHNT, CDR2 FRNRAP. The CDR3 contains 16 residues. CDR3 in amino acids: CASGLVGGAINEKLFF. In DNA, the CDR3 is TGTGCTAGTGGTTTGGTAGGGGGGGCGATTAATGAAAAACTGTTTTTT.

V usage is TRBV5-4 and J usage is TRBJ2-5; D is possibly TRBD1 (5 bases). This CDR3 has 14 amino acids. V lost 1 base to trimming and J lost 1 base, with 8 bases between them. Germline values: CDR1 SGHNT, CDR2 YYREEE (reference sequence). The DNA of the CDR3 is TGTGCCAGCAGCTTGAGGCAGGGCCAAGAGACCCAGTACTTC. Translated, it gives CASSLRQGQETQYF.

The chain is built from TRBV9 and TRBJ2-1; 10 positions agree with TRBD2. The CDR3 extends over 15 amino acids. The germline V gene has CDR1 SGDLS and CDR2 YYNGEE. The V and J ends lost 4 bases and 2 bases, in that order; junction bases with no gene match: 3. The CDR3: CASSIAGGAYNEQFF. DNA for the CDR3: TGTGCCAGCAGCATAGCGGGAGGCGCCTACAATGAGCAGTTCTTC.

DNA of the CDR3: TGTGCCAGCAGACCGGGACTAGGGATGAGTACGCAGTATTTT. This translates into CASRPGLGMSTQYF. The chain employs TRBV6-5 and TRBJ2-3; 8 bases are shared with TRBD2. This CDR3 is 14 amino acids long. V shed 6 bases and J 8 bases; nucleotides not matched to a gene: 10. Germline CDR1 reads MNHEY; CDR2 reads SVGAGI.

The chain carries TRBV19 and TRBJ1-4, with D possibly matching TRBD1 (6 bases). The CDR3 extends over 10 amino acids. The V end was cut by 10 bases, the J end by 15 bases, with 15 bases between. Germline V lookup: CDR1 LNHDA, CDR2 SQIVND (reference sequence). CDR3 sequence reads: CATMDRLMFF. CDR3 nucleotides: TGTGCCACCATGGACAGACTTATGTTTTTT.

As regards this clone: Other DNA sequences of this sample code for an identical CDR3. The V call is TRBV7-2, the J call TRBJ2-3; TRBD2 aligns across 8 bases. V dropped 2 bases and J dropped 5; count of bases not matched to a gene: 0. CDR3 length: 13 amino acids. Germline CDR1 is SGHTA and CDR2 is FQGNSA. The CDR3 nucleotides read TGTGCCAGCAGCTTACGGGAGGGAGATACGCAGTATTTT. It encodes CASSLREGDTQYF.

The gene calls are TRBV19 and TRBJ1-4, with no clear D. V was clipped by 4 bases and J by 2 bases, with 11 bases between them. This CDR3 contains 15 residues. The germline CDR1 and CDR2 sequences are LNHDA and SQIVND (reference sequence). Here the CDR3 reads CASSRQALTNEKLFF. DNA for the CDR3: TGTGCCAGTAGTAGGCAGGCTTTGACTAATGAAAAACTGTTTTTT.